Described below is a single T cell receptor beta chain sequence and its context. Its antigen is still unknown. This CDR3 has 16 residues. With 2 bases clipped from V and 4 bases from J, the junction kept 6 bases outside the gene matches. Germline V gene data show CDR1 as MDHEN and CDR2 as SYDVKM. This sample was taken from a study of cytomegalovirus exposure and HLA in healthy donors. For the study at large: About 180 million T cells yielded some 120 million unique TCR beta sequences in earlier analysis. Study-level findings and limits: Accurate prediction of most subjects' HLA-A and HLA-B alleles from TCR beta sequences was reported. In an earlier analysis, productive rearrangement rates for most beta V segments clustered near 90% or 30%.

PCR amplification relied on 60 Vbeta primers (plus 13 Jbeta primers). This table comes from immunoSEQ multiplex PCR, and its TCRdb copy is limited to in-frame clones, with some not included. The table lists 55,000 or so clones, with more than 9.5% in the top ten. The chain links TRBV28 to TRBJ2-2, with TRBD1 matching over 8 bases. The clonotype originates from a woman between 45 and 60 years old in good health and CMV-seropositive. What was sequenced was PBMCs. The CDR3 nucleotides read TGTGCCAGCAGTTTAACGACAGGGGCAGGCACCGGGGAGCTGTTTTTT. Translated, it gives CASSLTTGAGTGELFF.